A selection of T cell receptor beta chains follows, all from one sample in a study of T cell responses to AZD1222 COVID-19 vaccine. The protocol was immunoSEQ multiplex PCR, while the TCRdb copy is restricted to in-frame clones and leaves out a portion. The sample lists tens of thousands of clones, about 85% seen once, with approximately 1.3% in the top ten. Sequencing was performed on peripheral blood, taken 28 days after the second AZD1222 dose. The receptors come from an adult who received the AZD1222 COVID-19 vaccine. Both conserved end residues are part of each CDR3. D genes are given only for firm matches. For some rows the clone size is stated as once, few or many, or as a class when expanded; others skip it.

DNA	CDR3	size	J	V	D
TGTGCTAGTGGTTTGGCAGGGGGTGATAATCAGCCCCAGCATTTT	CASGLAGGDNQPQHF	.	TRBJ1-5	TRBV12-5	TRBD1
TGTGCCAGCAGTAGGCAAGAACGCTATGGCTACACCTTC	CASSRQERYGYTF	once	TRBJ1-2	TRBV27	.
TGTGCCAGCAGCCAAGATCCTAGCGGCTTCAAGAATGAGCAGTTCTTC	CASSQDPSGFKNEQFF	.	TRBJ2-1	TRBV3-1/TRBV3-2	TRBD2
TGTGCCAGCAGCCTAACAGGGGCGGGGGAGGATGGCTACACCTTC	CASSLTGAGEDGYTF	.	TRBJ1-2	TRBV5-5	TRBD1
TGTGCCAGCAGGGCCGCCCGGGGTAGCTCCTACAATGAGCAGTTCTTC	CASRAARGSSYNEQFF	.	TRBJ2-1	TRBV28	.
TGTGCCAGCAGCCCCTGGGACGACACCAACTATGGCTACACCTTC	CASSPWDDTNYGYTF	.	TRBJ1-2	TRBV9	.
TGTGCCAGCAGCTTAAGTGGTGAGCAGTTCTTC	CASSLSGEQFF	.	TRBJ2-1	TRBV5-6	.
TGCAGTGCTGTCCGGGACAGAGGCCAGCATTTT	CSAVRDRGQHF	.	TRBJ1-5	TRBV20-1	TRBD1
TGTGCCAGCAGCCAAGCGAACAACAATGAGCAGTTCTTC	CASSQANNNEQFF	.	TRBJ2-1	TRBV14	.
TGTGCCAGCAGGCAGACAGGGGACACTGAAGCTTTCTTT	CASRQTGDTEAFF	.	TRBJ1-1	TRBV5-5	TRBD1
TGTGCCAGTTGTCGACAGCATGTCTCTACTAACTATGGCTACACCTTC	CASCRQHVSTNYGYTF	.	TRBJ1-2	TRBV19	.
TGCGCCAGCAGCTCCGGACTCTCTGGAAACACCATATATTTT	CASSSGLSGNTIYF	.	TRBJ1-3	TRBV5-1	.
TGCGCCAGCAGCTCCAGACAGGGGAACTATGGCTACACCTTC	CASSSRQGNYGYTF	few	TRBJ1-2	TRBV5-1	TRBD1
TGTGCCAGCAGTTATAATCCCTATGGCTACACCTTC	CASSYNPYGYTF	.	TRBJ1-2	TRBV6-5	.
TGTGCCACCAGCGTACAGGGTAACTATGGCTACACCTTC	CATSVQGNYGYTF	.	TRBJ1-2	TRBV15	.
TGTGCCAGCAGCTTAGGGGCAGAATACAATCAGCCCCAGCATTTT	CASSLGAEYNQPQHF	.	TRBJ1-5	TRBV7-8	.
TGCGCCAGCAGTGAAGAGACCGCCAGCTCCTACAATGAGCAGTTCTTC	CASSEETASSYNEQFF	once	TRBJ2-1	TRBV10-1	.
TGTGCCAGCAGACTGACAGGGGGACCATACGAGCAGTACTTC	CASRLTGGPYEQYF	few	TRBJ2-7	TRBV6-5	TRBD1
TGCGCCAGCAGGTTGGACGGGTACTATGGCTACACCTTC	CASRLDGYYGYTF	.	TRBJ1-2	TRBV5-1	.
TGTGCCACCACGAAACCCGGCTCGAGCTATGGCTACACCTTC	CATTKPGSSYGYTF	once	TRBJ1-2	TRBV2	.
TGTGCCATCAGTGAGAATGACAATGAGCAGTTCTTC	CAISENDNEQFF	.	TRBJ2-1	TRBV10-3	.
TGTGCCAGCAGCGCTGTCGCGGGGACTTCTGGGGAGCAGTTCTTC	CASSAVAGTSGEQFF	.	TRBJ2-1	TRBV9	.
TGTGCCAGCAGTGAAGTTGCGGTGGTAGGAAACACCATATATTTT	CASSEVAVVGNTIYF	.	TRBJ1-3	TRBV6-1	.
TGTGCCAGCAGCTGGGGACAGGGGAATCAGCCCCAGCATTTT	CASSWGQGNQPQHF	.	TRBJ1-5	TRBV7-3	TRBD1
TGTGCCAGCAGTCTCACGGGCCCAGGTGAGCAGTTCTTC	CASSLTGPGEQFF	.	TRBJ2-1	TRBV3-1/TRBV3-2	.
TGTGCCAGTTCGCCCGGGGACTTTGCGAACTATGGCTACACCTTC	CASSPGDFANYGYTF	.	TRBJ1-2	TRBV27	.
TGCAGCGTTCCCTTACAAGAGACCCAGTACTTC	CSVPLQETQYF	.	TRBJ2-5	TRBV29-1	.
TGTGCCAGCACCACAAGCCCGCAGGGGTACGAGCAGTACTTC	CASTTSPQGYEQYF	.	TRBJ2-7	TRBV25-1	.
TGTGCCAGCAGTCCCTCTGGACAGGGAATGTCTAATGAAAAACTGTTTTTT	CASSPSGQGMSNEKLFF	.	TRBJ1-4	TRBV6-7	TRBD1
TGTGCCAGCAGCCCTATAGTCGAGCGGGAGGGGGTTCCGCAGTACTTC	CASSPIVEREGVPQYF	.	TRBJ2-7	TRBV13	TRBD2
TGTGCCAGCAGCCCACAGATTTCCGAAGAGACCCAGTACTTC	CASSPQISEETQYF	.	TRBJ2-5	TRBV5-4	.